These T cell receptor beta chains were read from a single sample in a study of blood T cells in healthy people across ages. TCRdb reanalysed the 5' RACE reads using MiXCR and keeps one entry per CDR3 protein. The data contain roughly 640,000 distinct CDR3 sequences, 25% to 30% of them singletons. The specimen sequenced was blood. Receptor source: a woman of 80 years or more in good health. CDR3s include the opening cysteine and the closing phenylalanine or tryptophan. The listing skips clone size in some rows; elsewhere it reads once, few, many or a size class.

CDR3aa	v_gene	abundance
CAGETDNNEQFF	TRBV7-9	few
CASSLITGGNYEQYF	TRBV4-3	NA
CATSLGYLQGISGYTF	TRBV15	many
CASATGQGSTDTQYF	TRBV12-5	NA
CASSLYLQPQHF	TRBV7-2	NA
CSAQGGKGDYGYTF	TRBV20-1	NA
CASSNTNSGQFF	TRBV11-2	NA
CSVGTGAGEKRFF	TRBV29-1	NA
CSARRDRVGEQYF	TRBV20-1	many
CATSEFGESSFTDTQYF	TRBV24-1	many
CASSRGLYGQPQHF	TRBV7-2	many
CSVGEAYEQYF	TRBV29-1	NA
CASRLVQRNQPQHF	TRBV28	NA
CASSQPGRRDYGYTF	TRBV7-2	many
CASRPATGGFGQQYF	TRBV5-4	few
CASSDYPPSYEQYF	TRBV7-9	NA
CAWTRALTYEQYF	TRBV30	NA
CASRQGSYGYTF	TRBV28	few
CASSQAGGRANEQFF	TRBV4-2	NA
CASSEGGPGTQYF	TRBV2	NA
CTTSRDPSEGAWGEQFF	TRBV15	NA
CASTSPGQGRGGELFF	TRBV28	NA
CASKGPLALNTGELFF	TRBV2	many
CASRRGALGYGYTF	TRBV6-5	NA
CASSLDGGASTGELFF	TRBV5-1	NA
CASSLGGWQRWDSQPQHF	TRBV7-8	NA
CSAVLLGQGRGQPQHF	TRBV20-1	few
CSVDRGSSTDTQYF	TRBV29-1	NA
CASSLGDSSHNEQYF	TRBV12-3/TRBV12-4	few
CASSQVAASNYEQYF	TRBV4-2	NA
CASSYTGAIQGGNNEQFF	TRBV6-5	many